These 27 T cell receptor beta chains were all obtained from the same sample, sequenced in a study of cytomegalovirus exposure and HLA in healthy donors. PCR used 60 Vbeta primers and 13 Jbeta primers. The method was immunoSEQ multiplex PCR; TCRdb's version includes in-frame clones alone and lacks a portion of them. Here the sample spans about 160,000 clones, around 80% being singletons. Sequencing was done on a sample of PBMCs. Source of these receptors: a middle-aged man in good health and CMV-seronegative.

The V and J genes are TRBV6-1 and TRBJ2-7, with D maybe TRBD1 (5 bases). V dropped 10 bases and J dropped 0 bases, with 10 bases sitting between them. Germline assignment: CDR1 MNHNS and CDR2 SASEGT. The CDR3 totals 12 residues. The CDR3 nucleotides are TGTGCCACCCAAGACAGCTCCTACGAGCAGTACTTC. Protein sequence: CATQDSSYEQYF.

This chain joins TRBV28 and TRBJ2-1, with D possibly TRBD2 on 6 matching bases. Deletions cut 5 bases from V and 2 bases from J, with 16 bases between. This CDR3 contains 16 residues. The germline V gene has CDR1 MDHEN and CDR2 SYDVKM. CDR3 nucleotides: TGTGCCAGCAGTCCCCCTGGGGGAGGCGCCTACAATGAGCAGTTCTTC. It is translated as CASSPPGGGAYNEQFF. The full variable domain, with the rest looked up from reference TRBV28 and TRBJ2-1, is DVKVTQSSRYLVKRTGEKVFLECVQDMDHENMFWYRQDPGLGLRLIYFSYDVKMKEKGDIPEGYSVSREKKERFSLILESASTNQTSMYLCASSPPGGGAYNEQFFGPGTRLTVL.

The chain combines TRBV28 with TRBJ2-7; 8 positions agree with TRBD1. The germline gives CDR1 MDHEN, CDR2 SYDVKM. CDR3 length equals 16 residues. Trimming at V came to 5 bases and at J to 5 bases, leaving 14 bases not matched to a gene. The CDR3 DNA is TGTGCCAGCAGTCTACCAACAGGGGGTAGAACCGACGAGCAGTACTTC. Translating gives CASSLPTGGRTDEQYF. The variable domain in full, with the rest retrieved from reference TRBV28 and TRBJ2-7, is DVKVTQSSRYLVKRTGEKVFLECVQDMDHENMFWYRQDPGLGLRLIYFSYDVKMKEKGDIPEGYSVSREKKERFSLILESASTNQTSMYLCASSLPTGGRTDEQYFGPGTRLTVT.

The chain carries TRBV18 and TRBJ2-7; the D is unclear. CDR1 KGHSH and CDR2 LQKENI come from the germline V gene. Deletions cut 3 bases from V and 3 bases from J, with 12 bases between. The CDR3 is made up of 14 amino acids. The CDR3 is CASSPTSGGYEQYF. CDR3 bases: TGTGCCAGCTCACCTACGTCAGGTGGCTACGAGCAGTACTTC.

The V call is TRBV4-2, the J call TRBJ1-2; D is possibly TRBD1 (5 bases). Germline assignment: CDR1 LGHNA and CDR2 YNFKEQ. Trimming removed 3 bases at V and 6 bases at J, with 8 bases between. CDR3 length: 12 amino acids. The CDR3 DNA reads TGTGCCAGCAGCCACGTAGGGGATGGCTACACCTTC. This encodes CASSHVGDGYTF.

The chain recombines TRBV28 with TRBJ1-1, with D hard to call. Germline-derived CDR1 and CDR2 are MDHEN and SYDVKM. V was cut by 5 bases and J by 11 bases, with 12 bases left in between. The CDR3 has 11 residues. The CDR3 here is CASSDERWAFF. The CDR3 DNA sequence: TGTGCCAGCAGTGACGAGCGTTGGGCTTTCTTT. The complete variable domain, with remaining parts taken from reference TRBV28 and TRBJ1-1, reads DVKVTQSSRYLVKRTGEKVFLECVQDMDHENMFWYRQDPGLGLRLIYFSYDVKMKEKGDIPEGYSVSREKKERFSLILESASTNQTSMYLCASSDERWAFFGQGTRLTVV.

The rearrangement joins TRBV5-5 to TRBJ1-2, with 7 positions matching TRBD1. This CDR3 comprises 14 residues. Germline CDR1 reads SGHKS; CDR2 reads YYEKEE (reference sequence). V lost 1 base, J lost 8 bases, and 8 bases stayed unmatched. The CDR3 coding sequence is TGTGCCAGCAGCTTGCGACAGGGTGTACGCGGCTACACCTTC. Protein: CASSLRQGVRGYTF.

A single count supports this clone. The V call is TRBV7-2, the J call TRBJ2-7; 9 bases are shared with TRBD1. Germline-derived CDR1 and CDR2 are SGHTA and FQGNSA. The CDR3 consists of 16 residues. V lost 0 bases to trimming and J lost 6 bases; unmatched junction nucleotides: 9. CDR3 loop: CASSLARPGQGSEQYF. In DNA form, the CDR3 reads TGTGCCAGCAGCTTAGCCCGGCCGGGACAGGGATCCGAGCAGTACTTC.

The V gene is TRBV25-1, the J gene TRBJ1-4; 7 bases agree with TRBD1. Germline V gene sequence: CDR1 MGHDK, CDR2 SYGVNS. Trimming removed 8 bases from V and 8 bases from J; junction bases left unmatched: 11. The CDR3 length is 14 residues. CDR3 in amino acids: CASQPSGTDEKLFF. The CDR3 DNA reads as TGTGCCAGCCAACCTTCCGGGACAGACGAAAAACTGTTTTTT.

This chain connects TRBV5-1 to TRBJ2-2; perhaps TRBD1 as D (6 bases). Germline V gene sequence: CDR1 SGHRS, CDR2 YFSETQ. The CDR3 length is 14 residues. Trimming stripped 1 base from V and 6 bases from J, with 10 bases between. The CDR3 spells CASSLSGASGELFF. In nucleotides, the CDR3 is TGCGCCAGCAGCTTGTCAGGGGCCTCCGGGGAGCTGTTTTTT.

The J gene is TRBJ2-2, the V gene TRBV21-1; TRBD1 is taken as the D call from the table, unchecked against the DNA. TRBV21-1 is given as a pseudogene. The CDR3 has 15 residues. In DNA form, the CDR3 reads TGTGCCACCGCTACAGGGGGCGGTCCGTCAAGGGAGCTGTTTTTT. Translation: CATATGGGPSRELFF.

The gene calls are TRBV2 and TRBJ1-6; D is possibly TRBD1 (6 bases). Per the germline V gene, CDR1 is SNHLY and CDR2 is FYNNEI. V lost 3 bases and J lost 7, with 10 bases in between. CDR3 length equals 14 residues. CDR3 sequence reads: CASSENRANSPLHF. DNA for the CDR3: TGTGCCAGCAGTGAGAACAGGGCCAATTCACCCCTCCACTTT.

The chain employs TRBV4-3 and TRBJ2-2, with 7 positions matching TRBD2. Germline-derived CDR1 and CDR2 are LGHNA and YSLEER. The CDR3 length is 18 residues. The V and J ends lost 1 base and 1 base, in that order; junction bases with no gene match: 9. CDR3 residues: CASSQVMGERENTGELFF. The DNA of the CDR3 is TGCGCCAGCAGCCAAGTGATGGGAGAGCGGGAGAACACCGGGGAGCTGTTTTTT.

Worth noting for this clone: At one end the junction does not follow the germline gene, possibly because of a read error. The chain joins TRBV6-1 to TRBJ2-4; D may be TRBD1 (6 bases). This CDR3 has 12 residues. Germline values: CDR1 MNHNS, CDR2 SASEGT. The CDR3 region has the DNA TGTGCCAGCAGGGCAGGGGTAAACAGTCAGTACTTC. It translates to CASRAGVNSQYF.

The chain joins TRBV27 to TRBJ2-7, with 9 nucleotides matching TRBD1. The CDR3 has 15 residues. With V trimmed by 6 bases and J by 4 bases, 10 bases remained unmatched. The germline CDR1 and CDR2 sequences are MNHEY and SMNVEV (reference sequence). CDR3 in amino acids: CASSYGGTGLYEQYF. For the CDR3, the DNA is TGTGCCAGCAGCTACGGTGGGACAGGGTTATACGAGCAGTACTTC.

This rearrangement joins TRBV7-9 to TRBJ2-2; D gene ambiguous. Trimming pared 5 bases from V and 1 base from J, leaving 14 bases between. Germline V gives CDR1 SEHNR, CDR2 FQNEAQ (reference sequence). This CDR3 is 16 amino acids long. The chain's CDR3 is CASSHRQAMNTGELFF. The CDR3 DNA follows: TGTGCCAGCAGCCACCGGCAGGCCATGAACACCGGGGAGCTGTTTTTT.

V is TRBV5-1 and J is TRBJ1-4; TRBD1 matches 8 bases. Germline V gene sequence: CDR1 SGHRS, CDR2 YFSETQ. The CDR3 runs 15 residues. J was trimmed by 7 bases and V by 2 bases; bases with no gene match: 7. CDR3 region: CASSFQGAQGEKLFF. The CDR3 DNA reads TGCGCCAGCAGCTTTCAGGGGGCGCAAGGTGAAAAACTGTTTTTT.

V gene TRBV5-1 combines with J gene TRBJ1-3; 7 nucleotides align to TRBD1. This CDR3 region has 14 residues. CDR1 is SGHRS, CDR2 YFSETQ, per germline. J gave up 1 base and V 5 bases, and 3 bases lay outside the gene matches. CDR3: CASRQGPSGNTIYF. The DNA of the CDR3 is TGCGCCAGCAGACAGGGGCCGTCTGGAAACACCATATATTTT.

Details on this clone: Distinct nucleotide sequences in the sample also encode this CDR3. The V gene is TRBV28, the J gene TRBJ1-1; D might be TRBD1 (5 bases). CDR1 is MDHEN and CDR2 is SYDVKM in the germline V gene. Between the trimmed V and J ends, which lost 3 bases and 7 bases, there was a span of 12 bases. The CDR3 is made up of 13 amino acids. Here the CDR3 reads CASSFDRFSEAFF. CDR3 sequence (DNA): TGTGCCAGCAGTTTCGACAGATTCAGTGAAGCTTTCTTT.

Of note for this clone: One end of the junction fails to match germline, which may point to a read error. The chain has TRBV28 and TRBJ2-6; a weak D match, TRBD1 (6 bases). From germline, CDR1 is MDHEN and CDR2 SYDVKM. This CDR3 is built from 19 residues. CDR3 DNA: TGTGCCAGCAGTTTGGGGTGGGGGCAATACTTCTCTGGGGCCAACGGCCTGACTTTC. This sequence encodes CASSLGWGQYFSGANGLTF.

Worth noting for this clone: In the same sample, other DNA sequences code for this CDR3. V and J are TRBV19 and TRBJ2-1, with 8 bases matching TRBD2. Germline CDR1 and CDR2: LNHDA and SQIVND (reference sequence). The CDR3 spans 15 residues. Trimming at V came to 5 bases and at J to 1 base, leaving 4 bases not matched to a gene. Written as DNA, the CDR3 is TGTGCCAGTAGTTTAAGCGGGAGTTCCTACAATGAGCAGTTCTTC. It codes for CASSLSGSSYNEQFF.

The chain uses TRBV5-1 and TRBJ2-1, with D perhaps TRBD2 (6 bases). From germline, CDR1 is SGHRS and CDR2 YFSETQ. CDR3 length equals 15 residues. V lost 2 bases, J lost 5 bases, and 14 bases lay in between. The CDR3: CASSFGGTGHNEQFF. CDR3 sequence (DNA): TGCGCCAGCAGCTTCGGTGGGACTGGGCACAATGAGCAGTTCTTC.

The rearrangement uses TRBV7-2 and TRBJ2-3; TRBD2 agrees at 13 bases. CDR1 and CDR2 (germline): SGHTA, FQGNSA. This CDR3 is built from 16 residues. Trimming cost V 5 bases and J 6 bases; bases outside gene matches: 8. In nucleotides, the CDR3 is TGTGCCAGCAGCCCAACTAGCGGGAGGGACTTTGATACGCAGTATTTT. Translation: CASSPTSGRDFDTQYF.

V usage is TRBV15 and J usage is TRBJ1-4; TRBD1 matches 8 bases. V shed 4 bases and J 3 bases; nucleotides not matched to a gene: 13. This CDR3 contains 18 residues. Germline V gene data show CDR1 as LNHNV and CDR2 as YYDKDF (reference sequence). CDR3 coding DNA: TGTGCCACCAGCACGGGGGGACAGGCGTGGGGAGCTAATGAAAAACTGTTTTTT. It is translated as CATSTGGQAWGANEKLFF.

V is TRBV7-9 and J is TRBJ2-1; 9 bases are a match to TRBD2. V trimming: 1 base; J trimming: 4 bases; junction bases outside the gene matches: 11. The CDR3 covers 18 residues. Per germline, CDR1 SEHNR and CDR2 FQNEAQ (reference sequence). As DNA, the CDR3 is TGTGCCAGCAGCTTAGACCCTTTTCGCGGGGGGGGTTACAATGAGCAGTTCTTC. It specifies CASSLDPFRGGGYNEQFF.

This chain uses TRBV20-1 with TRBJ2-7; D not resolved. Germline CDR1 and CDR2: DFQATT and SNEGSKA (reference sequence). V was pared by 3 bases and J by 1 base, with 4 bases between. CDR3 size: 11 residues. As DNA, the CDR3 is TGCAGTGCTAGTATATCCTACGAGCAGTACTTC. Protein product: CSASISYEQYF.

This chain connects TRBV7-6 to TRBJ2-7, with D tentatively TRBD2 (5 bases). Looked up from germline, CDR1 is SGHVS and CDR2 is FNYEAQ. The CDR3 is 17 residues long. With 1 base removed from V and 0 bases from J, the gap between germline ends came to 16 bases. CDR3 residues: CASSLEGGRADSYEQYF. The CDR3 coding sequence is TGTGCCAGCAGCTTAGAGGGTGGGCGGGCTGACTCCTACGAGCAGTACTTC. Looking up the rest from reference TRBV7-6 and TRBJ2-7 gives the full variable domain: GAGVSQSPRYKVTKRGQDVALRCDPISGHVSLYWYRQALGQGPEFLTYFNYEAQQDKSGLPNDRFSAERPEGSISTLTIQRTEQRDSAMYRCASSLEGGRADSYEQYFGPGTRLTVT.